Below are 6 T cell receptor beta chains sequenced from a single sample in a study of cytomegalovirus exposure and HLA in healthy donors. Clones were read by immunoSEQ multiplex PCR, and TCRdb kept only the in-frame ones, dropping some. The sample has some 77,000 clones, around 95% seen once. Sequencing input: PBMCs. The receptors stem from a man aged 18 to 29 in good health and CMV-seropositive.

This chain uses TRBV5-4 with TRBJ1-1; a possible D gene is TRBD1 (5 bases). The CDR3 length is 14 residues. V was shortened by 3 bases and J by 0 bases, with 9 bases between the two germline ends. Germline V gives CDR1 SGHNT, CDR2 YYREEE (reference sequence). The DNA of the CDR3 is TGTGCCAGCAGCTGGGACTTTTTGAACACTGAAGCTTTCTTT. Its translation is CASSWDFLNTEAFF.

V usage is TRBV5-1 and J usage is TRBJ2-7, with D perhaps matching TRBD1 (5 bases). V was clipped by 6 bases and J by 2 bases, with 12 bases between them. Germline loops: CDR1 SGHRS, CDR2 YFSETQ. The CDR3 is 13 amino acids. Here the CDR3 DNA reads TGCGCCAGCAAGGTAGGGGCAACCTACGAGCAGTACTTC. Its translation: CASKVGATYEQYF.

The rearrangement links TRBV9 to TRBJ1-2; no definite D call. This CDR3 contains 13 residues. Germline-derived CDR1 and CDR2 are SGDLS and YYNGEE. V was cut by 3 bases and J by 4 bases, with 10 bases left in between. The DNA for the CDR3 is TGTGCCAGCAGCGGAGGGTACGGCTATGGCTACACCTTC. It translates to CASSGGYGYGYTF. Full variable domain (missing parts from reference TRBV9 and TRBJ1-2): DSGVTQTPKHLITATGQRVTLRCSPRSGDLSVYWYQQSLDQGLQFLIQYYNGEERAKGNILERFSAQQFPDLHSELNLSSLELGDSALYFCASSGGYGYGYTFGSGTRLTVV.

The J gene is TRBJ2-1, the V gene TRBV27; a weak D match, TRBD2 (5 bases). Germline V gene sequence: CDR1 MNHEY, CDR2 SMNVEV (reference sequence). The CDR3 runs to 15 residues. Trimming stripped 0 bases from V and 3 bases from J, with 9 bases between. The chain's CDR3 is CASSLSELGYNEQFF. CDR3 in DNA: TGTGCCAGCAGTTTATCAGAACTAGGCTACAATGAGCAGTTCTTC.

The gene calls are TRBV18 and TRBJ1-2; 7 positions agree with TRBD1. V shed 3 bases and J 5 bases; nucleotides not matched to a gene: 3. The germline CDR1 and CDR2 sequences are KGHSH and LQKENI. The CDR3 loop spans 13 amino acids. CDR3 sequence: CASSPSTGYGYTF. The DNA of the CDR3 is TGTGCCAGCTCACCTTCGACAGGGTATGGCTACACCTTC.

This sequence joins TRBV5-1 and TRBJ2-3; weak D call: TRBD1 (6 bases). Trimming pared 0 bases from V and 6 bases from J, leaving 11 bases between. This CDR3 is 14 amino acids long. The germline V gene encodes CDR1 SGHRS and CDR2 YFSETQ. The chain's CDR3 is CASSLAGRGDTQYF. The CDR3 region has the DNA TGCGCCAGCAGCTTGGCGGGAAGGGGGGATACGCAGTATTTT.